The source of this T cell receptor beta chain is a study of T cell changes during pregnancy in multiple sclerosis. This table comes from immunoSEQ multiplex PCR, and its TCRdb copy is limited to in-frame clones, with some not included. The sample holds around 100,000 clones, 90% seen once. Germline V gene sequence: CDR1 SGHRS, CDR2 YFSETQ. Trimming left V 0 bases short and J 6 bases short, with 13 bases between. CDR3 length: 15 amino acids. The TCR was taken from a female donor in good health, enrolled as a control in a pregnancy study. The gene calls are TRBV5-1 and TRBJ1-5; D may be TRBD1 (5 bases). The sequencing used peripheral blood, collected in the second trimester of pregnancy. CDR3 loop: CASSLGQGRGQPQHF. The CDR3 DNA reads as TGCGCCAGCAGCTTGGGGCAGGGAAGGGGTCAGCCCCAGCATTTT.